Sequencing of this TCR beta chain was carried out in a study of blood T cells in healthy people across ages. This CDR3 spans 15 amino acids. J lost 9 bases, V lost 5 bases, and 13 bases had no gene match. Germline V gives CDR1 LGHDT, CDR2 YNNKEL (reference sequence). A second PCR of roughly 7 to 11 cycles used a sample-barcoded 5' primer and a J-beta primer mix. One entry per CDR3 protein, called by TCRdb with MiXCR from the 5' RACE reads. The sample has 600,000 or so distinct CDR3 sequences, under 30% seen once. V usage is TRBV3-1 and J usage is TRBJ1-5; 7 bases line up with TRBD1. The sequence was collected from a woman of 80 years or more in good health. Sequencing was carried out using blood. For the CDR3, the DNA is TGTGCCAGCAGCTTAACCGGGACAGCGGACGGGCCCCAGCATTTT. Amino acid sequence: CASSLTGTADGPQHF. The whole variable domain, filled in from reference TRBV3-1 and TRBJ1-5, reads DTAVSQTPKYLVTQMGNDKSIKCEQNLGHDTMYWYKQDSKKFLKIMFSYNNKELIINETVPNRFSPKSPDKAHLNLHINSLELGDSAVYFCASSLTGTADGPQHFGDGTRLSIL.